This is a list of T cell receptor beta chains from one sample in a study of T cell changes during pregnancy in multiple sclerosis. The assay was immunoSEQ multiplex PCR, and TCRdb's table has in-frame clones only and misses some. The repertoire includes tens of thousands of clones, more than 85% of them detected once, and over 4.5% sits in the top ten. The material was CD8+ T cells from peripheral blood mononuclear cells, obtained before pregnancy. Receptors were obtained from a female donor with multiple sclerosis, enrolled in a pregnancy study. CDR3s include the opening cysteine and the closing phenylalanine or tryptophan. D genes are given only for firm matches.

V: TRBV19
D: TRBD1
CDR3: CASRNPGGWTEAFF

V: TRBV27
D: -
CDR3: CASSLLGEAGSEQYF

V: TRBV27
D: -
CDR3: CASSLLTGRQFNEQFF

V: TRBV7-6
D: -
CDR3: CASSPSGFDEQYF

V: TRBV9
D: TRBD1
CDR3: CASSARQGLRGAFF

V: TRBV19
D: TRBD1
CDR3: CATYSRGLGGLITEAFF

V: TRBV2
D: TRBD2
CDR3: CASSSSGGYEQYF

V: TRBV9
D: -
CDR3: CASSVAAGFETQYF

V: TRBV2
D: -
CDR3: CASRETQYF

V: TRBV2
D: -
CDR3: CASSTGTTSTDTQYF

V: TRBV9
D: -
CDR3: CASSAAGVGNTIYF

V: TRBV5-6
D: TRBD1
CDR3: CASSLAGGTGVEVNQPQHF

V: TRBV9
D: TRBD2
CDR3: CASSATRGGYNEQFF

V: TRBV5-6
D: -
CDR3: CASSPTWPSFEQFF

V: TRBV27
D: -
CDR3: CASSFAPSRETQYF

V: TRBV9
D: TRBD1
CDR3: CASSVGGQGFYNEQFF

V: TRBV6-5
D: TRBD1
CDR3: CASIDRGQETQYF

V: TRBV7-2
D: -
CDR3: CASSLQGNEQFF

V: TRBV11-2
D: -
CDR3: CASSPGGGGLDEQFF

V: TRBV7-9
D: -
CDR3: CASSLVEGSDTEAFF

V: TRBV19
D: TRBD1
CDR3: CASSIPGQGRDSPLHF

V: TRBV6-5
D: TRBD1
CDR3: CASRPQTGWDQPQHF

V: TRBV7-9
D: TRBD1
CDR3: CASSADFRDSEAFF

V: TRBV9
D: -
CDR3: CASSVAGNEQYF

V: TRBV4-1
D: -
CDR3: CASSPAGTPDEQYF

V: TRBV11-2
D: -
CDR3: CASSLAPAGYTEAFF

V: TRBV27
D: -
CDR3: CASSPSGRPDEQYF

V: TRBV9
D: -
CDR3: CASSVGGLGTDTQYF

V: TRBV6-4
D: TRBD2
CDR3: CASRVAGGDTGELFF

V: TRBV5-4
D: -
CDR3: CASSLTEVGNTEAFF

V: TRBV7-9
D: -
CDR3: CASSPDISYEQYF

V: TRBV2
D: TRBD2
CDR3: CASSGRSGGTQETQYF

V: TRBV4-1
D: -
CDR3: CASSQAAGSSYEQYF

V: TRBV18
D: -
CDR3: CASSLDSNYGYTF

V: TRBV5-4
D: TRBD2
CDR3: CASSLTSGGYNEQFF

V: TRBV27
D: -
CDR3: CASSIHSNTEAFF